This TCR beta chain was sequenced during a study of technical replicates of blood from a handful of donors (dated by TCRdb to 2017 to 2019). Including cysteine and phenylalanine, the CDR3 has 12 amino acids. Only the CDR3 region is kept as DNA, spanning 36 bases read in frame from base 1. V lost 4 bases and J lost 7 bases; the stretch between them is 11 bases long. Looking up the germline V gene yields CDR1 MDHEN and CDR2 SYDVKM. This clone was counted a few times. The antigen this receptor binds is unknown. No qualities accompany the bases; no much larger clone lies one base away. Libraries were constructed by the immunoSEQ multiplex PCR assay. TCRdb retrieved this table from immuneACCESS and kept in-frame rearrangements only. Not all clones are present; in checked studies, unresolved V genes account for under half, and no reason is known for the remainder. Counted in this sample were approximately 10,000 clones; 93% of them appeared once. The ten largest make up 7.5% to 9.5% of the sample.

Sequencing was carried out using PBMCs. The TCR sequence derives from a human donor in good health. This receptor chain uses TRBV28 and TRBJ2-7; a tentative D call is TRBD1 (5 bases match). CDR3 sequence: CASSSTVPEQYF. DNA sequence: TGTGCCAGCAGTTCGACAGTCCCTGAGCAGTACTTC.